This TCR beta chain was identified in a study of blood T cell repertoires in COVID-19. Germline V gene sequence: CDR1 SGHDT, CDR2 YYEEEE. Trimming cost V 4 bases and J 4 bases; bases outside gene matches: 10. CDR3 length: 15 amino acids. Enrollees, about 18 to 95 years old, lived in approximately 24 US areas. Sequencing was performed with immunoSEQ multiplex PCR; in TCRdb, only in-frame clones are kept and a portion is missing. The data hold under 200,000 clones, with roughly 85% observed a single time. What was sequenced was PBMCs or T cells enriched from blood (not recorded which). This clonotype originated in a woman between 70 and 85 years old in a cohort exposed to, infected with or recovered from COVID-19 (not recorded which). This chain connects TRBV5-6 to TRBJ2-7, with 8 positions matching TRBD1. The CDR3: CASSPTGQGPYEQYF. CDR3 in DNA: TGTGCCAGCAGCCCCACTGGACAGGGCCCATACGAGCAGTACTTC.